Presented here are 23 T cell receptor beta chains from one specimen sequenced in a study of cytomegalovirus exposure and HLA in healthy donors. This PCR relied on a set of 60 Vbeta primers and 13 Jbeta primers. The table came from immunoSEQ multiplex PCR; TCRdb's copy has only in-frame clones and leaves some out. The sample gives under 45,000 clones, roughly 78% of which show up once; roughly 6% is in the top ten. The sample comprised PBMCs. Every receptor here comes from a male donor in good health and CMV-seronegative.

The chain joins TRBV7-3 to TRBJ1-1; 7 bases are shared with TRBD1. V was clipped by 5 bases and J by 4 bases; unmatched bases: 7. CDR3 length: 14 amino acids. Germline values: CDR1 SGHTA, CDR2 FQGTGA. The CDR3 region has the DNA TGTGCCAGCAGCAAATCCCAGGGGGGCACTGAAGCTTTCTTT. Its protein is CASSKSQGGTEAFF. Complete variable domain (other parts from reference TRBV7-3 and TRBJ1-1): GAGVSQTPSNKVTEKGKYVELRCDPISGHTALYWYRQSLGQGPEFLIYFQGTGAADDSGLPNDRFFAVRPEGSVSTLKIQRTERGDSAVYLCASSKSQGGTEAFFGQGTRLTVV.

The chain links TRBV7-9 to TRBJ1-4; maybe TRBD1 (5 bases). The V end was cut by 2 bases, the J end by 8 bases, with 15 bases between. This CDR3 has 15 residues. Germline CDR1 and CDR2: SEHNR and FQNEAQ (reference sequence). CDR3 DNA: TGTGCCAGCAGCTTATTAGGGCAGGGAGGGGAAAAACTGTTTTTT. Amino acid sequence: CASSLLGQGGEKLFF.

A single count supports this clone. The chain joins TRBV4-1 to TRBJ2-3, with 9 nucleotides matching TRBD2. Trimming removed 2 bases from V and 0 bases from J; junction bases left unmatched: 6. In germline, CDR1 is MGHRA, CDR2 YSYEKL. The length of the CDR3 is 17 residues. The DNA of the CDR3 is TGCGCCAGCAGCCAAAGGAGACTAGCGGAGAGCACAGATACGCAGTATTTT. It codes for CASSQRRLAESTDTQYF.

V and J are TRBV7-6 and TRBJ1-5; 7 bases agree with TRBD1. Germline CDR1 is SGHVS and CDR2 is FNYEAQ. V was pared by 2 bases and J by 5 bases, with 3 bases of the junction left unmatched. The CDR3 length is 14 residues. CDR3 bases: TGTGCCAGCAGCTTACAGGGGGTCTATCAGCCCCAGCATTTT. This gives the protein CASSLQGVYQPQHF.

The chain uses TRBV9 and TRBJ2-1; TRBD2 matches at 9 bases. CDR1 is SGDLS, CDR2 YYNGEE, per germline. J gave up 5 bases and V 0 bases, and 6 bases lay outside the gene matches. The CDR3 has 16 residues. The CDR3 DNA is TGTGCCAGCAGCGTAGATATGGCGGGAGGGCACAATGAGCAGTTCTTC. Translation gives CASSVDMAGGHNEQFF. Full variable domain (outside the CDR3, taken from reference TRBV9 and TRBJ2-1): DSGVTQTPKHLITATGQRVTLRCSPRSGDLSVYWYQQSLDQGLQFLIQYYNGEERAKGNILERFSAQQFPDLHSELNLSSLELGDSALYFCASSVDMAGGHNEQFFGPGTRLTVL.

The CDR3 DNA follows: TGTGCCAGCAGCCTAACAGGGGATGGCTACACCTTC. This translates into CASSLTGDGYTF. This sequence joins TRBV9 and TRBJ1-2; 7 bases are a match to TRBD1. J gave up 6 bases and V 4 bases, and 3 bases lay outside the gene matches. CDR1 and CDR2 from the germline V gene are SGDLS and YYNGEE. The CDR3 is made up of 12 amino acids. The variable domain in full, with the rest retrieved from reference TRBV9 and TRBJ1-2, is DSGVTQTPKHLITATGQRVTLRCSPRSGDLSVYWYQQSLDQGLQFLIQYYNGEERAKGNILERFSAQQFPDLHSELNLSSLELGDSALYFCASSLTGDGYTFGSGTRLTVV.

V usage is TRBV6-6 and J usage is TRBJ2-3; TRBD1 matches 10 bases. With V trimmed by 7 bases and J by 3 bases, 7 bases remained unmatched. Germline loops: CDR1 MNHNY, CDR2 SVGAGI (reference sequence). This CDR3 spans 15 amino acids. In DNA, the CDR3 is TGTGCCAGCAACTCCCGGGACAGGGGAACAGATACGCAGTATTTT. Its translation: CASNSRDRGTDTQYF.

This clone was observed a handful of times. The CDR3 sequence is CASSEWTRGGTEAFF. Written as DNA, the CDR3 is TGTGCCAGCAGTGAGTGGACTCGAGGGGGCACTGAAGCTTTCTTT. The chain has TRBV6-1 and TRBJ1-1; D is possibly TRBD1 (6 bases). CDR1 is MNHNS and CDR2 is SASEGT in the germline V gene. The V and J ends lost 3 bases and 4 bases respectively, with 15 bases between them. The CDR3 is made up of 15 amino acids.

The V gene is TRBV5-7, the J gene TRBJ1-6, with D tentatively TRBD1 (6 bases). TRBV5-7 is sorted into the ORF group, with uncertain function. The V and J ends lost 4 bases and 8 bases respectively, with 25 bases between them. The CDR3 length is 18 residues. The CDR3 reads CASSKTRDTTRFDSPLHF. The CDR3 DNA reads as TGTGCCAGCAGCAAGACTCGGGACACTACGAGGTTCGATTCACCCCTCCACTTT.

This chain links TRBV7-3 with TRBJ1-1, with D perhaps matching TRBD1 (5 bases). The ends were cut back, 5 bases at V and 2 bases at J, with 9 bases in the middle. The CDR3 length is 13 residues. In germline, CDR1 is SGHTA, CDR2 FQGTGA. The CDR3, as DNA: TGTGCCAGCAGCGCCGACAGAAACACTGAAGCTTTCTTT. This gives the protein CASSADRNTEAFF. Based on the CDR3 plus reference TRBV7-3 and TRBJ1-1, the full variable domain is GAGVSQTPSNKVTEKGKYVELRCDPISGHTALYWYRQSLGQGPEFLIYFQGTGAADDSGLPNDRFFAVRPEGSVSTLKIQRTERGDSAVYLCASSADRNTEAFFGQGTRLTVV.

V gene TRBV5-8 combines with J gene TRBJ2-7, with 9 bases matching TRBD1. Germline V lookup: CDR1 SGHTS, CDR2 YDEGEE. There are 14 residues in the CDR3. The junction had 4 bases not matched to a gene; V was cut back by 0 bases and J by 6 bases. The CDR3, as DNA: TGTGCCAGCAGCTTGGTTGGGACAGGGAGCGAGCAGTACTTC. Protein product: CASSLVGTGSEQYF.

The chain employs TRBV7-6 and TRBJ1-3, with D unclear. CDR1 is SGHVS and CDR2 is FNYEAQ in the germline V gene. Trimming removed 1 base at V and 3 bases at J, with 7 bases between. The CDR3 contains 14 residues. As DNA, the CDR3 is TGTGCCAGCAGCTTAGAGCAGGTTGGAAACACCATATATTTT. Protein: CASSLEQVGNTIYF. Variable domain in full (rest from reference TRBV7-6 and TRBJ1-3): GAGVSQSPRYKVTKRGQDVALRCDPISGHVSLYWYRQALGQGPEFLTYFNYEAQQDKSGLPNDRFSAERPEGSISTLTIQRTEQRDSAMYRCASSLEQVGNTIYFGEGSWLTVV.

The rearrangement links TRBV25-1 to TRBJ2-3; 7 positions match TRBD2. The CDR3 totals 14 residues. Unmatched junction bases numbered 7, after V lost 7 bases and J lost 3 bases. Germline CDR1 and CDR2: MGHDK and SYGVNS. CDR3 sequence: CASNGGGVTDTQYF. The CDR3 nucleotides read TGTGCCAGCAATGGCGGGGGAGTAACAGATACGCAGTATTTT.

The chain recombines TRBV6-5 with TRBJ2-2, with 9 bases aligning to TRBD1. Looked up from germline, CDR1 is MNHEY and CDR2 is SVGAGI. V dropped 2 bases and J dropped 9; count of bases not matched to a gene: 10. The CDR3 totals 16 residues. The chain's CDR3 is CASSYGRDRVVRELFF. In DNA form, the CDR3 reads TGTGCCAGCAGTTACGGGCGGGACAGGGTTGTCCGGGAGCTGTTTTTT.

The CDR3 loop is CASSQPFGQEYGYTF. DNA for the CDR3: TGTGCCAGCAGCCAACCATTCGGACAGGAATATGGCTACACCTTC. This chain uses TRBV4-2 with TRBJ1-2; TRBD1 matches at 7 bases. From germline, CDR1 is LGHNA and CDR2 YNFKEQ. The junction had 8 bases not matched to a gene; V was cut back by 2 bases and J by 5 bases. The CDR3 covers 15 residues.

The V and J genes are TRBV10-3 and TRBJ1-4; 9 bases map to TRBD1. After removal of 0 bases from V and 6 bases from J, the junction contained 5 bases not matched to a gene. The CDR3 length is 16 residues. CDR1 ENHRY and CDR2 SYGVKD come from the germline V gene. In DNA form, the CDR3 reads TGTGCCATCAGTGAGTCGATGGGACAGGGTGATGAAAAACTGTTTTTT. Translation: CAISESMGQGDEKLFF.

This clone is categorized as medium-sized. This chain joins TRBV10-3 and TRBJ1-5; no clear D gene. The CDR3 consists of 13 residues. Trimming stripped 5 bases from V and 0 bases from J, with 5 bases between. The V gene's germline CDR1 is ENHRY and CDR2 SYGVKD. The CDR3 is CAISWASNQPQHF. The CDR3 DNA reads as TGTGCCATCAGTTGGGCTAGCAATCAGCCCCAGCATTTT.

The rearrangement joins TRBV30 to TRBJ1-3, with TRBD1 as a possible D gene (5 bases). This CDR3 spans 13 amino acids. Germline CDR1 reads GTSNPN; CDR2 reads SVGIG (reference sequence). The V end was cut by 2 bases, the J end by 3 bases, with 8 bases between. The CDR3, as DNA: TGTGCCTGGAGTTCCCAGGGTGGAAACACCATATATTTT. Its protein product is CAWSSQGGNTIYF.

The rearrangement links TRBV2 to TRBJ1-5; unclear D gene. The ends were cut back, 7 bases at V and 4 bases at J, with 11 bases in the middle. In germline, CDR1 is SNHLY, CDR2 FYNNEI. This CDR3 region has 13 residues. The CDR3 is CASIDSVNQPQHF. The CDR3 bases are TGTGCCAGCATTGATTCTGTAAATCAGCCCCAGCATTTT. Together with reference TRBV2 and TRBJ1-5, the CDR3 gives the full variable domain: EPEVTQTPSHQVTQMGQEVILRCVPISNHLYFYWYRQILGQKVEFLVSFYNNEISEKSEIFDDQFSVERPDGSNFTLKIRSTKLEDSAMYFCASIDSVNQPQHFGDGTRLSIL.

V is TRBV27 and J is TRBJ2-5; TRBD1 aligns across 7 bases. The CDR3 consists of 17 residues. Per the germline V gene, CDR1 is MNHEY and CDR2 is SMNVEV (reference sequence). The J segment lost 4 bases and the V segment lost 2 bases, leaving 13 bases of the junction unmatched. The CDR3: CASSLTPVGDSGETQYF. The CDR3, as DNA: TGTGCCAGCAGTTTAACCCCGGTAGGGGACAGTGGAGAGACCCAGTACTTC.

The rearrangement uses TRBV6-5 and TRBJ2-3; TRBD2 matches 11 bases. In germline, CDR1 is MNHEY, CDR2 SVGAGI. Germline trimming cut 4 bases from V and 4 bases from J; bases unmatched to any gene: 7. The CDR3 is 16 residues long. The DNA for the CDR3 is TGTGCCAGCAGTTCCATTGCTAGCGGGAGGCCAGATACGCAGTATTTT. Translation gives CASSSIASGRPDTQYF.

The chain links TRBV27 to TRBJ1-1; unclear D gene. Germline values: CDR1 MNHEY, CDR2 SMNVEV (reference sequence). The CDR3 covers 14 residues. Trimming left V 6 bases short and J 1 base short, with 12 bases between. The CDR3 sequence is CASRPHGRNTEAFF. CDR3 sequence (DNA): TGTGCCAGCAGGCCGCACGGTCGGAACACTGAAGCTTTCTTT.

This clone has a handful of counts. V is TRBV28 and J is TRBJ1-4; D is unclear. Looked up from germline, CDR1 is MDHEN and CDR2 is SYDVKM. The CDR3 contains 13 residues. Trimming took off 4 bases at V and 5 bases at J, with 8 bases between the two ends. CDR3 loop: CASSWEANEKLFF. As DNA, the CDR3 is TGTGCCAGCAGTTGGGAGGCGAATGAAAAACTGTTTTTT.